This T cell receptor (beta chain) came from a study of beta chain features in type 1 diabetes (dated by TCRdb to about 2018). Regarding the study in general: Mean age, gender distribution, total cell number and subset yield did not differ between patients and healthy donors. A total of about 99,000,000 sorted cells were examined across all samples, and RNA yield correlated strongly with the number of cells per subset. Regulatory and stem cell-like memory subsets were obtained from only 8 patients and about 8 healthy donors, while naive and central memory subsets were obtained from all 30 or so donors. The study compared TCRB repertoires of sorted circulating CD4+ T cell subsets between recently diagnosed type 1 diabetes patients and matched healthy donors. What the study reported, not specific to this receptor: Because cDNA was sequenced instead of genomic DNA, activated cells with high expression could be over-represented, although the groups did not differ in activation or CD3 levels. Naive, central memory and regulatory TCRB repertoires appeared to be more alike among patients than among healthy donors. Fewer insertions and more nucleotide deletions at VDJ recombination sites were observed in patients with type 1 diabetes, implying thymic rearrangement abnormalities. PCR might favor shorter templates, but patient and control samples were amplified and corrected together, so any skew would affect both groups equally. Because the HLA sub-analyses included only small numbers of individuals, any influence of HLA type on TCRB rearrangement was left unresolved. In all four CD4+ subsets, TCRB CDR3 length was moderately but significantly shorter in type 1 diabetes patients.

CDR1 and CDR2 were assigned from the germline V gene as MNHEY and SVGAGI. The CDR3 runs 14 amino acids, cysteine and phenylalanine included. Only the CDR3 region is kept as DNA, spanning 42 bases read in frame from base 1. V and J are trimmed by 2 bases and 5 bases, and the gene matches miss 4 bases of the junction. The High Capacity cDNA Reverse Transcription Kit was used to reverse transcribe all of the isolated RNA, meaning that expressed TCRB transcripts were what got sequenced. Survey-depth immunoSEQ sequencing was performed on stem cell-like memory T cell samples, with an average of roughly 1 million total reads per sample. Sorted cells were lysed in RLT buffer and RNA was extracted with DNase-treated RNeasy Micro or Mini kits, depending on cell number. Each cell subset was processed on its own to prevent cross-contamination, while patient and healthy donor samples were processed together. Using the immunoSEQ multiplex PCR, TCRB sequences were amplified from cDNA into 87-bp fragments spanning the CDR3 region. Sequencing of the amplicons was performed on the Illumina HiSeq platform. In the paper's pipeline: PCR bias was computationally corrected using synthetic template baselines, reads within Hamming distance 2 were collapsed, and singletons that could not be merged were discarded. By aligning reads against IMGT, V, D and J genes, CDR3 length, and insertions or deletions at six rearrangement sites were assigned. Within each subset, clonotype counts were normalized to sorted cell number, after which true diversity and Gini coefficients were computed with the tcR R package. The overlap coefficient, calculated on TCRB nucleotide sequences, was used to quantify repertoire sharing. TCRdb limited this immuneACCESS table to in-frame rearrangements with V and J called. A share of clones is missing; checked studies link under half to unresolved V genes, and the rest is unexplained. Clone size and V and J calls were adopted from that table, with D and trimming inferred from the DNA. The sample yields around 50,000 clones; approximately 40% were counted once. Over 0.1% of the sample is taken by the ten largest.

Each donor gave one peripheral blood draw, about 110 mL on average, collected into heparinised tubes. Naive, central memory, regulatory and stem cell-like memory CD4+ T cells were sorted on a BD FACSAria II using a panel including CD45RO, CCR7, CD25, CD127, CD95 and CD27. Every sorted population had a purity above 95%. Right away, PBMCs were isolated by Lymphoprep density gradient centrifugation and were stained directly, with no culture step. So that batch effects would be minimized, each experiment stained and sorted samples in pairs, pairing one healthy donor with one patient. A word on this clone: It lacks a known antigen. The record has no base qualities; no much larger clone is one base away.

What was sequenced was stem cell memory CD4+ T cells from blood. The sample's cell subset or site label, in plain terms: stem cell-like memory CD4+ T cells. The chain couples TRBV6-5 to TRBJ2-3; 7 bases in the junction line up with TRBD1. The clonotype comes from a man aged 25-45 years with type 1 diabetes. The CDR3 loop reads CASSYRGPGDTQYF. The nucleotides read TGTGCCAGCAGTTACAGGGGGCCAGGAGATACGCAGTATTTT.